Below, one T cell receptor beta chain is given with its context. In the original processing: It was from reference gene primer amplification that nucleated cell counts were estimated. Libraries were prepared by immunoSEQ multiplex PCR; TCRdb keeps only in-frame clonotypes and omits some of them. V and J calls and clone size are those listed in that table; D and trimming were worked out from the DNA. The table records under 200,000 clones, around 77% of them present only once. These data belong to a study of blood T cell repertoires in COVID-19. Across the study: PBMCs, B-cell-depleted T cells, or T cells were the source of the cDNA or gDNA that made up the material.

The sequencing sample was made of peripheral blood. The receptor was isolated from an older man with active or convalescent COVID-19.

The CDR3 region has the DNA TGTGCCAGCAGACCGACAGGAAGCAATCAGCCCCAGCATTTT. Residues: CASRPTGSNQPQHF. The gene calls are TRBV27 and TRBJ1-5; tentatively, D is TRBD1 (6 bases). The length of the CDR3 is 14 residues. V was pared by 6 bases and J by 1 base, with 10 bases between. Germline V gives CDR1 MNHEY, CDR2 SMNVEV (reference sequence).